A single T cell receptor beta chain is shown here with its context. The CDR3 loop spans 17 amino acids. Germline CDR1 and CDR2: MNHEY and SMNVEV (reference sequence). Trimming took off 4 bases at V and 5 bases at J, with 18 bases between the two ends. The data are from a study of shared clonotypes between healthy human individuals. The assay was immunoSEQ multiplex PCR, and TCRdb's table has in-frame clones only and misses some. This table holds about 640,000 clones, more than 70% found once. The source is a woman aged 25 to 39 in good health. V usage is TRBV27 and J usage is TRBJ2-6; the D is unclear. The sequenced sample consisted of memory CD4+ T cells sorted from blood. As to subset: CD45RA-negative fraction. CDR3 region: CASSYVKLQSRANVLTF. The CDR3 DNA reads as TGTGCCAGCAGTTATGTTAAGCTACAAAGTCGGGCCAACGTCCTGACTTTC. The whole variable domain, remainder taken from reference TRBV27 and TRBJ2-6, is EAQVTQNPRYLITVTGKKLTVTCSQNMNHEYMSWYRQDPGLGLRQIYYSMNVEVTDKGDVPEGYKVSRKEKRNFPLILESPSPNQTSLYFCASSYVKLQSRANVLTFGAGSRLTVL.